Listed below are T cell receptor beta chains from one sample, sequenced in a study of T cells in Graves' hyperthyroidism and ophthalmopathy. TCRdb redid the calling of the multiplex PCR reads with MiXCR, one entry per CDR3 protein. The data hold about 380,000 distinct CDR3 sequences, with approximately 18% observed a single time. The specimen was blood. These receptors came from a young man with Graves' ophthalmopathy. The CDR3 runs from the conserved cysteine through the conserved F or W. Fields, in order: J gene, clone size, D gene, V gene, CDR3 DNA, CDR3 protein. The D gene is left open where the match is weak. Expanded clones get a size class; other rows say once, few or many, or leave the size out.

j_gene: TRBJ2-3
abundance: -
d_gene: TRBD1
v_gene: TRBV2
CDR3nt: TGTGCCAGCAAGTTTACAGGGGGAGGAGATACGCAGTATTTT
CDR3aa: CASKFTGGGDTQYF

j_gene: TRBJ2-5
abundance: medium-sized
d_gene: -
v_gene: TRBV2
CDR3nt: TGTGCCAGCAGTGATTGGGGGGTTGGAGAGACCCAGTACTTC
CDR3aa: CASSDWGVGETQYF

j_gene: TRBJ1-6
abundance: few
d_gene: -
v_gene: TRBV20-1
CDR3nt: TGCAGTGCTAATAGGGGGAATTCACCCCTCCACTTT
CDR3aa: CSANRGNSPLHF

j_gene: TRBJ2-7
abundance: -
d_gene: -
v_gene: TRBV11-2
CDR3nt: TGTGCCAGCAGCTTAGACCGACAGTTCTACGAGCAGTACTTC
CDR3aa: CASSLDRQFYEQYF

j_gene: TRBJ2-5
abundance: few
d_gene: TRBD1
v_gene: TRBV4-1
CDR3nt: TGCGCCAGCAGCCATCCCCCGGGACAGGGAAAGGAGACCCAGTACTTC
CDR3aa: CASSHPPGQGKETQYF

j_gene: TRBJ2-5
abundance: -
d_gene: -
v_gene: TRBV6-1
CDR3nt: TGTGCCAGCAGCACAACCCCGGGGCTAACGGAGACCCAGTACTTC
CDR3aa: CASSTTPGLTETQYF

j_gene: TRBJ2-7
abundance: many
d_gene: -
v_gene: TRBV2
CDR3nt: TGTGCCAGCAGTGTCGGCAGCAACGAGCAGTACTTC
CDR3aa: CASSVGSNEQYF

j_gene: TRBJ1-5
abundance: many
d_gene: -
v_gene: TRBV12-3/TRBV12-4
CDR3nt: TGTGCCAGCAGTTTGGTATCAGGTAGTGTGATTCAGCCCCAGCATTTT
CDR3aa: CASSLVSGSVIQPQHF

j_gene: TRBJ2-2
abundance: few
d_gene: -
v_gene: TRBV5-6
CDR3nt: TGTGCCAGCAGCTTGACAGGGTCTGGAATCGAGAGCGGGGAGCTGTTTTTT
CDR3aa: CASSLTGSGIESGELFF

j_gene: TRBJ1-1
abundance: many
d_gene: -
v_gene: TRBV18
CDR3nt: TGTGCCAGCTCACCGACAGATGCTGAAGCTTTCTTT
CDR3aa: CASSPTDAEAFF

j_gene: TRBJ1-5
abundance: many
d_gene: -
v_gene: TRBV2
CDR3nt: TGTGCCAGCAGTTCTGAACGAGGGGGCAATCAGCCCCAGCATTTT
CDR3aa: CASSSERGGNQPQHF

j_gene: TRBJ2-5
abundance: many
d_gene: TRBD2
v_gene: TRBV12-3/TRBV12-4
CDR3nt: TGTGCCAGCAGTTCCGCCCGGACTAGCGGGGGGGCCCGGGAGACCCAGTACTTC
CDR3aa: CASSSARTSGGARETQYF

j_gene: TRBJ2-7
abundance: many
d_gene: -
v_gene: TRBV28
CDR3nt: TGTGCCAGCAGTGTACAGGGTTGGCCCTACGAGCAGTACTTC
CDR3aa: CASSVQGWPYEQYF

j_gene: TRBJ2-7
abundance: many
d_gene: -
v_gene: TRBV27
CDR3nt: TGTGCCAGCACTCGCGAGGTGGGGGGCTCCTACGAGCAGTACTTC
CDR3aa: CASTREVGGSYEQYF

j_gene: TRBJ2-1
abundance: many
d_gene: TRBD2
v_gene: TRBV11-2
CDR3nt: TGTGCCAGCATTATCGGGGGGGCCTCTTACAATGAGCAGTTCTTC
CDR3aa: CASIIGGASYNEQFF

j_gene: TRBJ1-5
abundance: -
d_gene: -
v_gene: TRBV6-1
CDR3nt: TGTGCCAGCACGGCGGCGATTGGGATGGGGAATCAGCCCCAGCATTTT
CDR3aa: CASTAAIGMGNQPQHF

j_gene: TRBJ1-5
abundance: many
d_gene: -
v_gene: TRBV2
CDR3nt: TGTGCCAGCAGTGAAGAGTTCGGCATTAGCAATCAGCCCCAGCATTTT
CDR3aa: CASSEEFGISNQPQHF

j_gene: TRBJ1-2
abundance: -
d_gene: -
v_gene: TRBV6-1
CDR3nt: TGTGCCAGCAGTGAAGCGCTAGCCTATGGCTACACCTTC
CDR3aa: CASSEALAYGYTF

j_gene: TRBJ2-1
abundance: many
d_gene: TRBD1
v_gene: TRBV18
CDR3nt: TGTGCCAGCTCAGACAGGGACAGATACAATGAGCAGTTCTTC
CDR3aa: CASSDRDRYNEQFF

j_gene: TRBJ2-7
abundance: -
d_gene: -
v_gene: TRBV29-1
CDR3nt: TGCAGCGTCGGCGGGGCCTACGAGCAGTACTTC
CDR3aa: CSVGGAYEQYF

j_gene: TRBJ1-1
abundance: many
d_gene: -
v_gene: TRBV27
CDR3nt: TGTGCCAGCAGGGCTAGATCGAGGGACACTGAAGCTTTCTTT
CDR3aa: CASRARSRDTEAFF